What follows are 29 T cell receptor beta chains derived from one specimen sequenced in a study of blood T cells in healthy people across ages. A second PCR, run for roughly 7 to 11 cycles, used a sample-barcoded 5' primer plus a J-beta primer mix. MiXCR, run by TCRdb on the 5' RACE reads, gives a single entry per CDR3 protein. There are more than 900,000 distinct CDR3 sequences in the sample; 25% to 30% occur only once, and around 9.6% lies in the top ten. This sample was also put to use in a study of T cells of mothers and their children.

Sequencing was carried out using blood. The origin of the receptors is a woman aged 40 to 49 in good health.

This clonotype was counted only a few times. The rearrangement links TRBV5-1 to TRBJ1-1, with TRBD1 matching over 7 bases. V trimming: 4 bases; J trimming: 0 bases; junction bases outside the gene matches: 6. This CDR3 contains 15 residues. Germline V lookup: CDR1 SGHRS, CDR2 YFSETQ. The CDR3 nucleotides read TGCGCCAGCAGCACCGGACAGGCTGTGAACACTGAAGCTTTCTTT. This codes for CASSTGQAVNTEAFF.

This clonotype was seen repeatedly, ten times or more. The V gene is TRBV29-1, the J gene TRBJ2-7, with TRBD1 matching over 11 bases. V was clipped by 3 bases and J by 7 bases; unmatched bases: 5. The CDR3 consists of 13 residues. Germline V CDR1 and CDR2: SQVTM, ANQGSEA. The CDR3 protein is CSVDGQGAFEQYF. The DNA for the CDR3 is TGCAGCGTTGACGGACAGGGGGCATTTGAGCAGTACTTC.

V and J are TRBV15 and TRBJ1-1; weak D call: TRBD1 (5 bases). This CDR3 has 16 amino acids. Germline CDR1 is LNHNV and CDR2 is YYDKDF (reference sequence). V lost 0 bases to trimming and J lost 0 bases, with 11 bases between them. The CDR3 DNA is TGTGCCACCAGCAGAGATCGCCCAGGGCTGAACACTGAAGCTTTCTTT. This gives the protein CATSRDRPGLNTEAFF.

This clonotype has more than one count but fewer than ten. The chain carries TRBV7-8 and TRBJ1-5; D is undetermined. The V gene lost 1 base and the J gene lost 7 bases, with 8 bases spanning the gap. The CDR3 sequence is 13 residues long. CDR1 SGHVS and CDR2 FQNEAQ come from the germline V gene. CDR3: CASSLGAEQPQHF. Here the CDR3 DNA reads TGTGCCAGCAGCTTAGGGGCCGAGCAGCCCCAGCATTTT.

This clonotype was found many times. V is TRBV5-1 and J is TRBJ2-1; 9 bases are shared with TRBD2. After removal of 0 bases from V and 2 bases from J, the junction contained 6 bases not matched to a gene. The CDR3 is 17 residues long. Germline CDR1 reads SGHRS; CDR2 reads YFSETQ. The CDR3 DNA reads as TGCGCCAGCAGCTTGGCCGGGCGGGGGGGTACCTACAATGAGCAGTTCTTC. This translates into CASSLAGRGGTYNEQFF.

This clonotype was found a few times. This chain connects TRBV27 to TRBJ1-2; 7 bases line up with TRBD1. The CDR3 totals 15 residues. Germline CDR1 MNHEY, CDR2 SMNVEV (reference sequence). Trimming removed 0 bases from V and 4 bases from J; junction bases left unmatched: 5. The CDR3 DNA is TGTGCCAGCAGTTTATCGCAACAGGGGCCCTATGGCTACACCTTC. It yields the protein CASSLSQQGPYGYTF.

Comment on this clonotype: One base away lies a much larger clone, so this may be a sequencing read error. This chain connects TRBV20-1 to TRBJ2-7; 8 bases align to TRBD1. The V gene's germline CDR1 is DFQATT and CDR2 SNEGSKA (reference sequence). The CDR3 covers 14 residues. After removal of 6 bases from V and 7 bases from J, the junction contained 14 bases not matched to a gene. The CDR3 is CSAPWGRGRGEQYF. The DNA for the CDR3 is TGCAGTGCCCCCTGGGGCAGGGGGCGAGGTGAGCAGTACTTC.

This clonotype was recorded a few times. V gene TRBV5-1 combines with J gene TRBJ1-4; 9 bases are a match to TRBD1. V lost 4 bases to trimming and J lost 3 bases; unmatched junction nucleotides: 4. The CDR3 length is 15 residues. Looked up from germline, CDR1 is SGHRS and CDR2 is YFSETQ. The CDR3 DNA reads as TGCGCCAGCAGCGGACAGGGGATATCTAATGAAAAACTGTTTTTT. It specifies CASSGQGISNEKLFF.

V gene TRBV24-1 combines with J gene TRBJ1-5; D unresolved. The CDR3 spans 13 residues. Germline CDR1 reads KGHDR; CDR2 reads SFDVKD. Trimming pared 7 bases from V and 0 bases from J, leaving 6 bases between. DNA of the CDR3: TGTGCCACCAGCGCAAATAGCAATCAGCCCCAGCATTTT. This translates into CATSANSNQPQHF.

This clonotype was observed a handful of times. This sequence joins TRBV4-1 and TRBJ2-1, with D unresolved. From germline, CDR1 is MGHRA and CDR2 YSYEKL. The CDR3 runs 14 residues. Trimming pared 0 bases from V and 7 bases from J, leaving 10 bases between. CDR3 loop: CASSQDWKRNEQFF. DNA of the CDR3: TGCGCCAGCAGCCAAGATTGGAAGCGTAATGAGCAGTTCTTC.

This clonotype has only a few counts. The CDR3: CASSQDAYGYTF. The DNA for the CDR3 is TGTGCCAGCAGCCAAGACGCCTATGGCTACACCTTC. The rearrangement uses TRBV3-1 and TRBJ1-2; D not resolved. CDR1 LGHDT and CDR2 YNNKEL come from the germline V gene (reference sequence). This CDR3 comprises 12 residues. Trimming cost V 0 bases and J 4 bases, with 3 bases left between them.

This clonotype occurred many times. The J gene is TRBJ1-1, the V gene TRBV29-1; maybe TRBD1 (6 bases). CDR1 SQVTM and CDR2 ANQGSEA come from the germline V gene. Trimming stripped 3 bases from V and 6 bases from J, with 11 bases between. There are 12 residues in the CDR3. For the CDR3, the DNA is TGCAGCGTTGATGAGGGGGGGTCTGAAGCTTTCTTT. Translation gives CSVDEGGSEAFF.

This clonotype was found a few times. The chain employs TRBV7-3 and TRBJ1-1, with a possible D match to TRBD1 (5 bases). This CDR3 contains 16 residues. From germline, CDR1 is SGHTA and CDR2 FQGTGA. Trimming left V 6 bases short and J 0 bases short, with 17 bases between. CDR3: CASSRLGGAMNTEAFF. CDR3 DNA: TGTGCCAGCAGTCGACTGGGCGGGGCCATGAACACTGAAGCTTTCTTT.

There are many counts of this clonotype. The chain couples TRBV9 to TRBJ2-5, with unresolved D. This CDR3 has 13 residues. The V end lost 4 bases, the J end lost 3 bases, and 10 bases lay between the germline ends. Germline lookup yields CDR1 SGDLS and CDR2 YYNGEE. CDR3 DNA: TGTGCCAGCAGCACCAGATGGGAAGAGACCCAGTACTTC. Residues: CASSTRWEETQYF.

This clonotype was recorded a few times. V gene TRBV14 combines with J gene TRBJ2-7, with TRBD1 matching over 9 bases. CDR1 is SGHDN and CDR2 is FVKESK in the germline V gene. V lost 4 bases and J lost 6; bases outside the gene matches: 19. This CDR3 contains 18 residues. This CDR3 is CASSPLHIAGTGSSEQYF. CDR3 sequence (DNA): TGTGCCAGCAGCCCTCTCCACATAGCCGGGACAGGGAGTAGCGAGCAGTACTTC. The full variable domain, rest sourced from reference TRBV14 and TRBJ2-7, is EAGVTQFPSHSVIEKGQTVTLRCDPISGHDNLYWYRRVMGKEIKFLLHFVKESKQDESGMPNNRFLAERTGGTYSTLKVQPAELEDSGVYFCASSPLHIAGTGSSEQYFGPGTRLTVT.

In this sample, this clonotype turned up a few times. This chain uses TRBV28 with TRBJ1-2; D is unclear. In germline, CDR1 is MDHEN, CDR2 SYDVKM. With 9 bases removed from V and 1 base from J, the gap between germline ends came to 6 bases. The CDR3 loop spans 11 amino acids. The CDR3 nucleotides are TGTGCCAGGCAGATTAACTATGGCTACACCTTC. Protein product: CARQINYGYTF.

CDR3 sequence (DNA): TGTGCCAGCAGCCAAGGAGTCGTGGGAGATACGCAGTATTTT. Protein product: CASSQGVVGDTQYF. This chain uses TRBV14 with TRBJ2-3; D unclear. The CDR3 is 14 amino acids. Trimming left V 1 base short and J 5 bases short, with 10 bases between. CDR1 is SGHDN, CDR2 FVKESK, per germline.

This clonotype occurred a few times. The chain recombines TRBV2 with TRBJ2-7; 9 positions agree with TRBD1. Trimming cost V 6 bases and J 6 bases; bases outside gene matches: 9. There are 14 residues in the CDR3. CDR1 SNHLY and CDR2 FYNNEI come from the germline V gene. CDR3 amino acids: CASRLMGTGSEQYF. CDR3 nucleotides: TGTGCCAGCAGACTCATGGGGACAGGGAGCGAGCAGTACTTC.

The chain joins TRBV7-9 to TRBJ1-1; no definite D call. Trimming pared 9 bases from V and 0 bases from J, leaving 14 bases between. The CDR3 contains 14 residues. Germline CDR1 and CDR2: SEHNR and FQNEAQ (reference sequence). The CDR3 nucleotides read TGTGCCAGTAGTATTTCACCTTTGAACACTGAAGCTTTCTTT. Residues: CASSISPLNTEAFF.

About this clonotype itself: This may be a read error, as it is one base from a much larger clone. The chain employs TRBV5-1 and TRBJ2-1; 12 bases fit TRBD2. The germline V gene has CDR1 SGHRS and CDR2 YFSETQ. Trimming removed 0 bases from V and 2 bases from J; junction bases left unmatched: 3. The CDR3 totals 17 residues. The CDR3 nucleotides read TGCGCCAGCAGCTTGGTGGCTAGCGGGGGGGCCTACAATGAGCAGTTCTTC. Its translation: CASSLVASGGAYNEQFF.

The chain is built from TRBV20-1 and TRBJ1-2; possible D gene TRBD1, 6 bases. CDR3 size: 14 residues. Trimming left V 3 bases short and J 1 base short, with 12 bases between. Germline assignment: CDR1 DFQATT and CDR2 SNEGSKA (reference sequence). The CDR3 DNA sequence: TGCAGTGCTAGCGCGGGAGGGGGTAACTATGGCTACACCTTC. It translates to CSASAGGGNYGYTF.

The chain combines TRBV27 with TRBJ1-1, with a possible D match to TRBD1 (5 bases). V was clipped by 2 bases and J by 10 bases, with 14 bases between them. The CDR3 is 13 amino acids. The germline V gene has CDR1 MNHEY and CDR2 SMNVEV (reference sequence). The CDR3 here is CASSLGAGYTAFF. CDR3 DNA: TGTGCCAGCAGTTTAGGGGCAGGGTATACAGCTTTCTTT.

V is TRBV4-1 and J is TRBJ2-1; D perhaps matches TRBD1 (5 bases). The CDR3 is 12 residues long. Trimming removed 4 bases from V and 9 bases from J, with 10 bases in between. Germline V gene data show CDR1 as MGHRA and CDR2 as YSYEKL. Here the CDR3 reads CASSLVRGEQFF. CDR3 coding DNA: TGCGCCAGCAGCCTGGTTAGGGGTGAGCAGTTCTTC.

This clonotype was found a few times. CDR3 loop: CASSPQDYTEAFF. The DNA for the CDR3 is TGTGCCAGCTCACCACAGGACTACACTGAAGCTTTCTTT. V is TRBV18 and J is TRBJ1-1; D is ambiguous. Trimming removed 1 base at V and 3 bases at J, with 6 bases between. CDR3 size: 13 residues. Germline V CDR1 and CDR2: KGHSH, LQKENI.

V is TRBV4-1 and J is TRBJ2-3; 10 bases match TRBD2. CDR3 length equals 15 residues. After removal of 2 bases from V and 2 bases from J, the junction contained 1 base not matched to a gene. Germline values: CDR1 MGHRA, CDR2 YSYEKL. Here the CDR3 DNA reads TGCGCCAGCAGCCAAACTAGCGGGGTCACAGATACGCAGTATTTT. This gives the protein CASSQTSGVTDTQYF.

This clonotype was observed once. The J gene is TRBJ2-3, the V gene TRBV28, with D maybe TRBD1 (5 bases). Trimming shortened V by 4 bases and J by 5 bases, and 10 bases separated the two germline ends. The V gene's germline CDR1 is MDHEN and CDR2 SYDVKM. This CDR3 contains 13 residues. The CDR3 loop reads CASSYSGQDTQYF. The CDR3 DNA sequence: TGTGCCAGCAGTTACTCAGGGCAAGATACGCAGTATTTT.

This clonotype was recorded a few times. This rearrangement joins TRBV11-2 to TRBJ2-1; the D gene is possibly TRBD2 (7 bases). V lost 3 bases, J lost 2 bases, and 11 bases lay in between. Germline-derived CDR1 and CDR2 are SGHAT and FQNNGV. This CDR3 has 15 amino acids. CDR3 sequence reads: CASSFFGGPYNEQFF. The CDR3 DNA is TGTGCCAGCAGCTTTTTCGGGGGGCCCTACAATGAGCAGTTCTTC. Together with reference TRBV11-2 and TRBJ2-1, the CDR3 gives the full variable domain: EAGVAQSPRYKIIEKRQSVAFWCNPISGHATLYWYQQILGQGPKLLIQFQNNGVVDDSQLPKDRFSAERLKGVDSTLKIQPAKLEDSAVYLCASSFFGGPYNEQFFGPGTRLTVL.

This chain uses TRBV28 with TRBJ1-1; D may be TRBD1 (6 bases). The CDR3 is 14 residues long. Per germline, CDR1 MDHEN and CDR2 SYDVKM. V gave up 6 bases and J gave up 0 bases, with 11 bases separating them. The CDR3 nucleotides are TGTGCCAGCAGGGGCGGGACATTGAACACTGAAGCTTTCTTT. Its translation is CASRGGTLNTEAFF.

As to this clonotype: A clone one base away is much larger, so this may be a read error. Here the CDR3 reads CASNSHTYNEQFF. CDR3 in DNA: TGTGCCAGCAATTCCCACACTTATAATGAGCAGTTCTTC. The V and J genes are TRBV12-3 or TRBV12-4 and TRBJ2-1; D is unresolved. This CDR3 is 13 amino acids long. V was trimmed by 7 bases and J by 7 bases, leaving 14 bases between them.